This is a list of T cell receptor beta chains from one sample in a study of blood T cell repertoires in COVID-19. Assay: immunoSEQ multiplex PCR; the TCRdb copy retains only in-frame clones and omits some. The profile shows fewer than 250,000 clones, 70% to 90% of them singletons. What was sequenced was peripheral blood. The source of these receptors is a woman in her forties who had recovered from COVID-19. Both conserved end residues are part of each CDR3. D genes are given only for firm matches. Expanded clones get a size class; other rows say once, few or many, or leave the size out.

cdr3_nt: TGTGCCAGCAGTAAACTTCATCGAGCGGGAGGGTACAATGAGCAGTTCTTC
cdr3_aa: CASSKLHRAGGYNEQFF
cdr3_length: 17
d_call: TRBD2
v_call: TRBV7-2
j_call: TRBJ2-1
clone_size: -

cdr3_nt: TGTGCCAGCTCACCACCGTTTACAGGGGGGACGAACACTGAAGCTTTCTTT
cdr3_aa: CASSPPFTGGTNTEAFF
cdr3_length: 17
d_call: TRBD1
v_call: TRBV18
j_call: TRBJ1-1
clone_size: -

cdr3_nt: TGTGCCAGCAGCGCTTTTACTAGCGGCAATGAGCAGTTCTTC
cdr3_aa: CASSAFTSGNEQFF
cdr3_length: 14
d_call: TRBD2
v_call: TRBV9
j_call: TRBJ2-1
clone_size: few

cdr3_nt: TGTGCCAGCAGCTTAGTAGGACAGGTCCAAGAGACCCAGTACTTC
cdr3_aa: CASSLVGQVQETQYF
cdr3_length: 15
d_call: TRBD1
v_call: TRBV11-2
j_call: TRBJ2-5
clone_size: -

cdr3_nt: TGTGCCAGCAGCTTGCCCCCGGCTGAAGCTTTCTTT
cdr3_aa: CASSLPPAEAFF
cdr3_length: 12
d_call: -
v_call: TRBV5-8
j_call: TRBJ1-1
clone_size: -

cdr3_nt: TGTGCCTGGAGTGTCCATGCCGGTGATTCACCCCTCCACTTT
cdr3_aa: CAWSVHAGDSPLHF
cdr3_length: 14
d_call: -
v_call: TRBV30
j_call: TRBJ1-6
clone_size: -

cdr3_nt: TGTGCCAGTAGTATAATCCGGGGGGAGAAGCAGCCCCAGCATTTT
cdr3_aa: CASSIIRGEKQPQHF
cdr3_length: 15
d_call: -
v_call: TRBV19
j_call: TRBJ1-5
clone_size: few

cdr3_nt: TGTGCCAGCAATGATTCAGCCGGGACAGGGGGCAGCGGCGAGCAGTACTTC
cdr3_aa: CASNDSAGTGGSGEQYF
cdr3_length: 17
d_call: TRBD1
v_call: TRBV28
j_call: TRBJ2-7
clone_size: once

cdr3_nt: TGTGCTAGTGGTCTAGCCCCGCCGACAGGGCCGTCGGGAAACACCATATATTTT
cdr3_aa: CASGLAPPTGPSGNTIYF
cdr3_length: 18
d_call: TRBD1
v_call: TRBV12-5
j_call: TRBJ1-3
clone_size: few

cdr3_nt: TGTGCCAGCAGCCAGTACTCGGGACATACCTACGAGCAGTACTTC
cdr3_aa: CASSQYSGHTYEQYF
cdr3_length: 15
d_call: -
v_call: TRBV3-1/TRBV3-2
j_call: TRBJ2-7
clone_size: -

cdr3_nt: TGTGCCAGCAGTACGACCGGGATCAACAATGAGCAGTTCTTC
cdr3_aa: CASSTTGINNEQFF
cdr3_length: 14
d_call: -
v_call: TRBV28
j_call: TRBJ2-1
clone_size: -

cdr3_nt: TGCGCCAGCAGCTCCATGACTAGCGGGAGAATAGCCTACAATGAGCAGTTCTTC
cdr3_aa: CASSSMTSGRIAYNEQFF
cdr3_length: 18
d_call: TRBD2
v_call: TRBV5-1
j_call: TRBJ2-1
clone_size: -

cdr3_nt: TGTGCCAGCAGCTTAGTCTCCCAGGGCTATGGCTACACCTTC
cdr3_aa: CASSLVSQGYGYTF
cdr3_length: 14
d_call: -
v_call: TRBV7-8
j_call: TRBJ1-2
clone_size: -

cdr3_nt: TGTGCCAGCAGCCAGGCTCAGGGGGGAGACGAAAAACTGTTTTTT
cdr3_aa: CASSQAQGGDEKLFF
cdr3_length: 15
d_call: TRBD1
v_call: TRBV4-2
j_call: TRBJ1-4
clone_size: -

cdr3_nt: TGTGCCAGCAGCCAGAACCCCACAGGGGGGCTCCGCGGTACGCAGTATTTT
cdr3_aa: CASSQNPTGGLRGTQYF
cdr3_length: 17
d_call: TRBD1
v_call: TRBV11-3
j_call: TRBJ2-3
clone_size: -

cdr3_nt: TGTGCCAGCAGTTCGCCGTCGACAGGGGAAGTAAACACCATATATTTT
cdr3_aa: CASSSPSTGEVNTIYF
cdr3_length: 16
d_call: TRBD1
v_call: TRBV28
j_call: TRBJ1-3
clone_size: -

cdr3_nt: TGCAGCGTCACTAGTGGGTCTACGAACACCGGGGAGCTGTTTTTT
cdr3_aa: CSVTSGSTNTGELFF
cdr3_length: 15
d_call: -
v_call: TRBV29-1
j_call: TRBJ2-2
clone_size: -

cdr3_nt: TGTGCCAGCAGCCCACAGGTTTACGAGCAGTACTTC
cdr3_aa: CASSPQVYEQYF
cdr3_length: 12
d_call: -
v_call: TRBV7-9
j_call: TRBJ2-7
clone_size: -

cdr3_nt: TGTGCCAGCAGCTTATCCAGGGACTCACCCTATGGCTACACCTTC
cdr3_aa: CASSLSRDSPYGYTF
cdr3_length: 15
d_call: -
v_call: TRBV7-2
j_call: TRBJ1-2
clone_size: once

cdr3_nt: TGCAGCGGGAGCAGGGAGGGATATGGCTACACCTTC
cdr3_aa: CSGSREGYGYTF
cdr3_length: 12
d_call: -
v_call: TRBV29-1
j_call: TRBJ1-2
clone_size: -

cdr3_nt: TGCAGCGTTGAAGACAGGGGGAAAAACTATGGCTACACCTTC
cdr3_aa: CSVEDRGKNYGYTF
cdr3_length: 14
d_call: TRBD1
v_call: TRBV29-1
j_call: TRBJ1-2
clone_size: -

cdr3_nt: TGTGCCACCAGTTCTCTCACCGGGGAGCTGTTTTTT
cdr3_aa: CATSSLTGELFF
cdr3_length: 12
d_call: -
v_call: TRBV24-1
j_call: TRBJ2-2
clone_size: -

cdr3_nt: TGTGCCAGTAGTCGTGACCTAGCGGGAGCTGCCTACAATGAGCAGTTCTTC
cdr3_aa: CASSRDLAGAAYNEQFF
cdr3_length: 17
d_call: TRBD2
v_call: TRBV19
j_call: TRBJ2-1
clone_size: -

cdr3_nt: TGTGCCAGCAGCTTGGCGGGGGGGACCTACAATGAGCAGTTCTTC
cdr3_aa: CASSLAGGTYNEQFF
cdr3_length: 15
d_call: TRBD2
v_call: TRBV7-2
j_call: TRBJ2-1
clone_size: -

cdr3_nt: TGCAGCCCCGGGACAACCACTGAAGCTTTCTTT
cdr3_aa: CSPGTTTEAFF
cdr3_length: 11
d_call: -
v_call: TRBV29-1
j_call: TRBJ1-1
clone_size: once

cdr3_nt: TGTGCCAGCAGCTCAACGACAGGGGGCACCTATGGCTACACCTTC
cdr3_aa: CASSSTTGGTYGYTF
cdr3_length: 15
d_call: TRBD1
v_call: TRBV6-2/TRBV6-3
j_call: TRBJ1-2
clone_size: many

cdr3_nt: TGTGCCAGCAGCCTAGGTGTCTTAGGAGTAGACAATGAGCAGTTCTTC
cdr3_aa: CASSLGVLGVDNEQFF
cdr3_length: 16
d_call: -
v_call: TRBV7-7
j_call: TRBJ2-1
clone_size: -

cdr3_nt: TGTGCCAGCAGCGTCCAGGGTAAAGCCGGGGAGCTGTTTTTT
cdr3_aa: CASSVQGKAGELFF
cdr3_length: 14
d_call: -
v_call: TRBV13
j_call: TRBJ2-2
clone_size: -

cdr3_nt: TGTGCCAGCAGCTTAGGAGTTTCTGGAAACACCATATATTTT
cdr3_aa: CASSLGVSGNTIYF
cdr3_length: 14
d_call: -
v_call: TRBV11-2
j_call: TRBJ1-3
clone_size: -

cdr3_nt: TGTGCCAGCACCCTGGGGGGACGCAGCTACGAGCAGTACTTC
cdr3_aa: CASTLGGRSYEQYF
cdr3_length: 14
d_call: -
v_call: TRBV7-9
j_call: TRBJ2-7
clone_size: many

cdr3_nt: TGTGCCATCAGTGACAGGGATTCACATGGCTACACCTTC
cdr3_aa: CAISDRDSHGYTF
cdr3_length: 13
d_call: -
v_call: TRBV10-3
j_call: TRBJ1-2
clone_size: -

cdr3_nt: TGCGCCAGCAGCTTGGGAGAATCTATCTACGAGCAGTACTTC
cdr3_aa: CASSLGESIYEQYF
cdr3_length: 14
d_call: -
v_call: TRBV5-1
j_call: TRBJ2-7
clone_size: -

cdr3_nt: TGTGCCAGCAGCTTCCGACAGCCGAACACTGAAGCTTTCTTT
cdr3_aa: CASSFRQPNTEAFF
cdr3_length: 14
d_call: -
v_call: TRBV7-2
j_call: TRBJ1-1
clone_size: -

cdr3_nt: TGTGCCTGGAGTCGGGGGTTCTCTGGAAACACCATATATTTT
cdr3_aa: CAWSRGFSGNTIYF
cdr3_length: 14
d_call: -
v_call: TRBV30
j_call: TRBJ1-3
clone_size: -

cdr3_nt: TGTGCCAGCAGTTACCTCGGACAGGGAGGGGGAAACTATGGCTACACCTTC
cdr3_aa: CASSYLGQGGGNYGYTF
cdr3_length: 17
d_call: TRBD1
v_call: TRBV6-2/TRBV6-3
j_call: TRBJ1-2
clone_size: -

cdr3_nt: TGTGCCAGCAGCTTCCATAGCGGAAGCTCCTACAATGAGCAGTTCTTC
cdr3_aa: CASSFHSGSSYNEQFF
cdr3_length: 16
d_call: -
v_call: TRBV3-1/TRBV3-2
j_call: TRBJ2-1
clone_size: -

cdr3_nt: TGTGCCAGTAGTATAGGAGAAATCAAGCGCCCTGAGCAGTTCTTC
cdr3_aa: CASSIGEIKRPEQFF
cdr3_length: 15
d_call: -
v_call: TRBV19
j_call: TRBJ2-1
clone_size: -

cdr3_nt: TGTGCCAGCGGGCGTGCCGGCTTGGGCACTGAAGCTTTCTTT
cdr3_aa: CASGRAGLGTEAFF
cdr3_length: 14
d_call: -
v_call: TRBV6-5
j_call: TRBJ1-1
clone_size: -

cdr3_nt: TGTGCCAGCTCACCGAGGACAGGGGCGCTTACGGCGTCCTACAATGAGCAGTTCTTC
cdr3_aa: CASSPRTGALTASYNEQFF
cdr3_length: 19
d_call: TRBD1
v_call: TRBV18
j_call: TRBJ2-1
clone_size: -

cdr3_nt: TGTGCCTGCACGACAGCTGAAAAACTGTTTTTT
cdr3_aa: CACTTAEKLFF
cdr3_length: 11
d_call: -
v_call: TRBV30
j_call: TRBJ1-4
clone_size: few

cdr3_nt: TGTGCCAGCACTAACCTAGAGGGCAGTAACACTGAAGCTTTCTTT
cdr3_aa: CASTNLEGSNTEAFF
cdr3_length: 15
d_call: -
v_call: TRBV7-9
j_call: TRBJ1-1
clone_size: -

cdr3_nt: TGTGCCAGCAGCCCGACAGGCGCATCTTACGAGCAGTATTTC
cdr3_aa: CASSPTGASYEQYF
cdr3_length: 14
d_call: -
v_call: TRBV27
j_call: TRBJ2-7
clone_size: -

cdr3_nt: TGTGCCAGTAGTATAGCCAGGGGACAGGGGCTCTACGAGCAGTACTTC
cdr3_aa: CASSIARGQGLYEQYF
cdr3_length: 16
d_call: TRBD1
v_call: TRBV19
j_call: TRBJ2-7
clone_size: -

cdr3_nt: TGTGCCACCAGCTCCCGGTGGGGAGGGAAAGAGACCCAGTACTTC
cdr3_aa: CATSSRWGGKETQYF
cdr3_length: 15
d_call: TRBD2
v_call: TRBV15
j_call: TRBJ2-5
clone_size: -

cdr3_nt: TGTGCCAGTAGTATTCCCAGCGTGGGCACCGGGGAGCTGTTTTTT
cdr3_aa: CASSIPSVGTGELFF
cdr3_length: 15
d_call: -
v_call: TRBV19
j_call: TRBJ2-2
clone_size: -

cdr3_nt: TGTGCCAGCAGCAAAAGGGGGCAGATCTATGGCTACACCTTC
cdr3_aa: CASSKRGQIYGYTF
cdr3_length: 14
d_call: TRBD1
v_call: TRBV7-2
j_call: TRBJ1-2
clone_size: -

cdr3_nt: TGTGCCAGCAGCTTACTCAGGGGGAGCAATCAGCCCCAGCATTTT
cdr3_aa: CASSLLRGSNQPQHF
cdr3_length: 15
d_call: TRBD1
v_call: TRBV7-6
j_call: TRBJ1-5
clone_size: -